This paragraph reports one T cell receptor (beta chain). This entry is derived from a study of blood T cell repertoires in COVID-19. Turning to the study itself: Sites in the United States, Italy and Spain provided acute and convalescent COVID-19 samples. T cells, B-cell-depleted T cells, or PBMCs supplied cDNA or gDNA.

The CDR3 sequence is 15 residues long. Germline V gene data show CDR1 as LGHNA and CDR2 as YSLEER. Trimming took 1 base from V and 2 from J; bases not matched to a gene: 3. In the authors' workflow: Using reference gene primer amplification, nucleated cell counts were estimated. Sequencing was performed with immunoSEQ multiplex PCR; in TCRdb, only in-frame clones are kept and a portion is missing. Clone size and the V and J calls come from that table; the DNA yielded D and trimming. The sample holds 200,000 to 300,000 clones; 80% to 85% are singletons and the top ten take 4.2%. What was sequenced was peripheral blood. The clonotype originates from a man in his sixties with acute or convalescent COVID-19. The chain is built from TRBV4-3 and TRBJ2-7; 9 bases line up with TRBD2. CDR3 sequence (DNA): TGCGCCAGCAGCCAAGCGCGGGAGGGGACCTACGAGCAGTACTTC. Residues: CASSQAREGTYEQYF.